The 9 T cell receptor beta chains listed next were all sequenced from one sample in a study of T cell changes during pregnancy in multiple sclerosis. Assay used: immunoSEQ multiplex PCR; TCRdb lists only in-frame clones, some missing. In the table there are roughly 40,000 clones, 91% of which are singletons. The source material was CD8+ T cells from peripheral blood mononuclear cells, sampled before pregnancy. These receptors came from a female donor with multiple sclerosis, enrolled in a pregnancy study.

J is TRBJ1-5 and V is TRBV7-8; a possible D gene is TRBD1 (5 bases). CDR3 size: 15 residues. The germline gives CDR1 SGHVS, CDR2 FQNEAQ. Trimming left V 0 bases short and J 2 bases short, with 8 bases between. The chain's CDR3 is CASSLAGAGNQPQHF. The CDR3 region has the DNA TGTGCCAGCAGCTTAGCTGGGGCGGGCAATCAGCCCCAGCATTTT.

The chain links TRBV7-6 to TRBJ2-2; tentatively, D is TRBD2 (5 bases). Trimming stripped 5 bases from V and 7 bases from J, with 20 bases between. CDR1 is SGHVS, CDR2 FNYEAQ, per germline. CDR3 length: 16 residues. This CDR3 is CASSPSFSGGGGELFF. The CDR3 nucleotides are TGTGCCAGCAGCCCCTCCTTTAGTGGAGGTGGCGGGGAGCTGTTTTTT.

This clone was recorded once. The chain is built from TRBV7-8 and TRBJ2-1; 7 bases match TRBD2. Germline lookup yields CDR1 SGHVS and CDR2 FQNEAQ. Losses at the gene ends were 0 bases for V and 6 bases for J; bases not matched to a gene: 2. The CDR3 is 14 amino acids. CDR3 sequence reads: CASSLAGGLNEQFF. CDR3 DNA: TGTGCCAGCAGCTTAGCGGGAGGGCTCAATGAGCAGTTCTTC. Full variable domain (outside the CDR3, taken from reference TRBV7-8 and TRBJ2-1): GAGVSQSPRYKVAKRGQDVALRCDPISGHVSLFWYQQALGQGPEFLTYFQNEAQLDKSGLPSDRFFAERPEGSVSTLKIQRTQQEDSAVYLCASSLAGGLNEQFFGPGTRLTVL.

The CDR3 DNA reads as TGTGCCAGCAGTTACTCGACGGGGTCCATTCAGTACTTC. It specifies CASSYSTGSIQYF. The genes are TRBV6-5 and TRBJ2-4; D is perhaps TRBD2 (5 bases). The CDR3 is 13 amino acids. V was shortened by 0 bases and J by 9 bases, with 9 bases between the two germline ends. The germline CDR1 and CDR2 sequences are MNHEY and SVGAGI.

The rearrangement uses TRBV7-9 and TRBJ2-1; 10 positions agree with TRBD2. CDR3 length: 14 amino acids. The germline V gene has CDR1 SEHNR and CDR2 FQNEAQ (reference sequence). V dropped 5 bases and J dropped 6; count of bases not matched to a gene: 4. CDR3 sequence: CASSLTSGANEQFF. For the CDR3, the DNA is TGTGCCAGCAGCCTCACTAGCGGGGCCAATGAGCAGTTCTTC.

This chain links TRBV12-5 with TRBJ2-1; D uncertain. V lost 6 bases, J lost 8 bases, and 8 bases lay in between. Germline V CDR1 and CDR2: LGHNT, FRNRAP. The CDR3 is 11 residues long. CDR3 protein: CASGGGYEQFF. CDR3 DNA sequence: TGTGCTAGTGGAGGCGGTTATGAGCAGTTCTTC. The full variable domain, completed using reference TRBV12-5 and TRBJ2-1, is DARVTQTPRHKVTEMGQEVTMRCQPILGHNTVFWYRQTMMQGLELLAYFRNRAPLDDSGMPKDRFSAEMPDATLATLKIQPSEPRDSAVYFCASGGGYEQFFGPGTRLTVL.

This chain uses TRBV19 with TRBJ1-1; no definite D call. V gave up 5 bases and J gave up 1 base, with 8 bases separating them. From germline, CDR1 is LNHDA and CDR2 SQIVND (reference sequence). CDR3 length equals 13 residues. The chain's CDR3 is CASSAGSNTEAFF. The CDR3 bases are TGTGCCAGTAGTGCGGGATCGAACACTGAAGCTTTCTTT.

The chain has TRBV27 and TRBJ2-1; D is uncertain. The CDR3 has 16 residues. The V end lost 3 bases, the J end lost 2 bases, and 14 bases lay between the germline ends. Per germline, CDR1 MNHEY and CDR2 SMNVEV (reference sequence). The chain's CDR3 is CASSLGAGLTYNEQFF. The DNA of the CDR3 is TGTGCCAGCAGTTTGGGCGCTGGATTGACCTACAATGAGCAGTTCTTC.

V usage is TRBV7-2 and J usage is TRBJ2-5; weak D call: TRBD1 (5 bases). The V gene's germline CDR1 is SGHTA and CDR2 FQGNSA. V was cut by 0 bases and J by 1 base, with 15 bases left in between. The CDR3 is made up of 17 amino acids. The CDR3: CASSLASGASGQETQYF. The CDR3 DNA follows: TGTGCCAGCAGCTTAGCGAGTGGGGCTTCGGGCCAAGAGACCCAGTACTTC.